This TCR beta chain was sequenced for a study of OX40 agonist ivuxolimab in advanced cancers. Broadly, across the study: The costimulatory receptor OX40 (CD134) was targeted by ivuxolimab, a fully human IgG2 agonistic monoclonal antibody. Intravenous ivuxolimab was administered to patients every 2 weeks at six dose levels: 0.01, 0.1, 0.3, 1.5, 3 and 10 mg/kg. Of the approximately 53 patients in dose escalation, 19 had hepatocellular carcinoma, about 15 had melanoma, 9 had renal cell carcinoma and 9 had head and neck cancer. A male proportion of nearly 85% and a mean age of about 60 years, ranging from 23 to 79, were recorded for the dose-escalation cohort. Prior anti-PD-1, anti-PD-L1 or anti-CTLA-4 therapy was permitted, and approximately 40% of dose-escalation patients had received checkpoint inhibitors. Partial responses were achieved by three dose-escalation patients, of whom one had hepatocellular carcinoma and two had cutaneous melanoma. The point of sequencing TCRbeta in the periphery was to test whether ivuxolimab changed TCR sequence diversity and drove clonal T-cell expansion. The monotherapy dose-escalation portion (N ≈ 57 patients) of the phase I ivuxolimab trial is reported in the paper.

Paper-wide results and their limitations: Low levels of normalized T-cell clonal expansion were also seen in some nonresponding patients. Clonal expansion of both CD4+ and CD8+ blood T cells was observed from baseline to week 6 at doses 0.1 to 3.0 mg/kg. In partial responders in the 0.1-3.0 mg/kg groups, normalized peripheral clonal expansion was found to be among the lowest, especially among CD8+ T cells. Antigen specificity was not determined for the clonally expanded peripheral T cells. After ivuxolimab, expanded clones were on average more numerous among CD8+ T cells than among CD4+ T cells.

The CDR3 measures 19 amino acids from cysteine to phenylalanine. Left in the record is the CDR3 DNA by itself, 57 bases read in frame from the first base. CDR1 and CDR2, per the germline V gene, are ENHRY and SYGVKD. From V the trimming removes 0 bases and from J it removes 6 bases, while the gene matches leave 15 bases of the junction unaccounted for. On this clone: The target of this receptor is not known. Base qualities are missing; no much larger clone stands one base away.

Patients with a history of autoimmune disease or receiving systemic immunosuppression were excluded from the trial. Peripheral blood for TCR sequencing was collected from all dose cohorts at baseline, on cycle 4 day 1, and on cycle 7 day 1. The samples were drawn from a first-in-human, open-label, multicenter phase I dose-escalation trial of ivuxolimab. The trial enrolled adults with locally advanced or metastatic head and neck squamous cell, hepatocellular, melanoma or renal cell carcinoma. Before TCR sequencing, CD4+ and CD8+ T cells were separately sorted from peripheral blood. Genomic DNA was isolated from the sorted cells so that the TCRbeta CDR3 region could be sequenced. TCRbeta CDR3 regions were sequenced using the immunoSEQ Assay. TCRdb stores this immuneACCESS table with in-frame sequences only. Part of the clones is absent; in the studies checked, under half of the shortfall reflects unresolved V genes, and no reason is known for the rest. The sample contains approximately 77,000 clones, 84% of them found a single time. The ten largest clones capture roughly 0.5% of the sample.

The chain employs TRBV10-3 and TRBJ2-5; 11 of the junction bases match TRBD1. Specimen: CD4+ or CD8+ T cells sorted from blood, collected in a trial of the OX40 agonist ivuxolimab. This receptor was obtained from an adult with an advanced solid tumor such as melanoma, head and neck, liver or kidney cancer. The DNA sequence follows: TGTGCCATCAGTGAGTCGTTCAGTGGGGTCGGGACAGGGGGAAAGACCCAGTACTTC. This yields the protein CAISESFSGVGTGGKTQYF.